This TCR beta chain came from a study of control samples from healthy donors and cancer patients. TCRdb keeps only in-frame clones here, not all; method: immunoSEQ multiplex PCR. The sample contains around 94,000 clones, about 85% of which appear only once. This CDR3 is built from 16 residues. Trimming removed 0 bases from V and 4 bases from J; junction bases left unmatched: 7. In germline, CDR1 is SGHDT, CDR2 YYEEEE. The chain links TRBV5-6 to TRBJ2-1; 7 positions match TRBD1. Sequences were obtained from blood. This TCR was recovered from a woman aged 45-65 years in good health. The CDR3 region has the DNA TGTGCCAGCAGCTTGGCCTCAGGGGGTCTATACAATGAGCAGTTCTTC. Translation gives CASSLASGGLYNEQFF.